The text below deals with one TCR beta chain. This record belongs to a study of CD8 T cells in Susac syndrome. Random hexamers served to reverse transcribe roughly 0.5 to 1 ug RNA. Amplification of TCR beta CDR3 was carried out by immunoSEQ multiplex PCR, which covered 54 Vbeta and 13 Jbeta segments. From the immunoSEQ multiplex PCR reads, TCRdb called clonotypes with MiXCR, one entry per CDR3 protein. The data hold about 210,000 distinct CDR3 sequences, with roughly 92% observed a single time. Both CD4+ and CD8+ T cells were negatively isolated, and TEMRA cells underwent FACS enrichment. Germline lookup yields CDR1 DFQATT and CDR2 SNEGSKA (reference sequence). This CDR3 comprises 17 residues.

Sequenced sample: CD4+ T cells from PBMCs. The chain is built from TRBV20-1 and TRBJ2-2, with 12 positions matching TRBD1. The sequence derives from a human donor in good health. The CDR3 loop is CRVDRDRGLGSTGELFF. The CDR3 nucleotides are TGCAGGGTTGACCGGGACAGGGGGCTCGGGAGCACCGGGGAGCTGTTTTTT.